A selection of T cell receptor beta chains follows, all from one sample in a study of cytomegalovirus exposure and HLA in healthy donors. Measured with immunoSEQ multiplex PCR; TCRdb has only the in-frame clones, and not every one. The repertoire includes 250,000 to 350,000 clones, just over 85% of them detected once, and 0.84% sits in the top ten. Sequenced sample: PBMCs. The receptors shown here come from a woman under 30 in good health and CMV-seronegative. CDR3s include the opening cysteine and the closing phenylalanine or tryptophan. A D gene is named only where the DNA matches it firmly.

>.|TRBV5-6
CASSLQGTEKLFF
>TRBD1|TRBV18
CASSRPGQGYNEQFF
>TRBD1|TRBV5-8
CASSRRTGNTEAFF
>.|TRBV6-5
CASSYSGSPGRETQYF
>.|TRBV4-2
CASSQEQAGYPGNTIYF
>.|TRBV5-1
CASSLSGEIGGYTF
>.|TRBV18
CASSPPATGVFSKNIQYF
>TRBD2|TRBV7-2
CASSLMGTSSSTDTQYF
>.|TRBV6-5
CASSPQGIYEQYF
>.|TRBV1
CTSSQHRDNQPQHF
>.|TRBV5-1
CASRRSGGSYEQYF
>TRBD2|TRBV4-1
CASSPGTSAYNEQFF
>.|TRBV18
CASSPPGVSEQYF
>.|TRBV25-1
CASSEGHLDTDTQYF
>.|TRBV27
CASSPQGGEGSGELFF
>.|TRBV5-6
CASSLGLRLGSYEQYF
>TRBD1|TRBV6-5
CASSGTGGTEAFF
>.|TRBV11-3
CASSLQGTGANVLTF